One sample yielded the 27 T cell receptor beta chains listed below, sequenced in a study of blood T cell repertoires in COVID-19. The protocol was immunoSEQ multiplex PCR, while the TCRdb copy is restricted to in-frame clones and leaves out a portion. The repertoire holds under 95,000 clones, with roughly 84% as singletons. Sequencing was carried out using peripheral blood. The origin of the receptors is a man aged 70-80 years with acute or convalescent COVID-19.

The V and J genes are TRBV29-1 and TRBJ2-3, with D maybe TRBD1 (5 bases). Trimming removed 2 bases from V and 3 bases from J, with 15 bases in between. This CDR3 region has 15 residues. The V gene's germline CDR1 is SQVTM and CDR2 ANQGSEA. CDR3 region: CSVERHKGPTDTQYF. The DNA for the CDR3 is TGCAGCGTTGAAAGGCACAAGGGGCCTACAGATACGCAGTATTTT.

The chain joins TRBV5-1 to TRBJ2-2; 8 bases align to TRBD2. Germline trimming cut 4 bases from V and 1 base from J; bases unmatched to any gene: 9. Germline CDR1 is SGHRS and CDR2 is YFSETQ. The CDR3 runs to 17 residues. This CDR3 reads CASSPARGGRNTGELFF. The CDR3 nucleotides read TGCGCCAGCAGCCCAGCCCGGGGGGGCCGGAACACCGGGGAGCTGTTTTTT.

The chain couples TRBV5-1 to TRBJ2-3; TRBD1 matches at 7 bases. V was clipped by 3 bases and J by 2 bases; unmatched bases: 3. The CDR3 has 14 amino acids. Looked up from germline, CDR1 is SGHRS and CDR2 is YFSETQ. CDR3: CASSSGQITDTQYF. CDR3 in DNA: TGCGCCAGCAGCTCGGGACAGATCACAGATACGCAGTATTTT.

The chain links TRBV28 to TRBJ1-4; tentatively, D is TRBD1 (6 bases). Germline lookup yields CDR1 MDHEN and CDR2 SYDVKM. Between the trimmed V and J ends, which lost 6 bases and 3 bases, there was a span of 14 bases. This CDR3 spans 15 amino acids. The CDR3 DNA is TGTGCCAGCAGGCTCACTGGACAGTCTAATGAAAAACTGTTTTTT. It codes for CASRLTGQSNEKLFF.

This clone has a single count. This chain joins TRBV28 and TRBJ2-7; D unresolved. The CDR3 has 15 residues. Germline assignment: CDR1 MDHEN and CDR2 SYDVKM. V lost 2 bases and J 4 bases, leaving 15 bases between the germline ends. The DNA for the CDR3 is TGTGCCAGCAGTTTACGGAGCACCCGACGTTACGAGCAGTACTTC. The encoded protein is CASSLRSTRRYEQYF.

This chain uses TRBV28 with TRBJ1-2; D is possibly TRBD1 (6 bases). CDR1 is MDHEN and CDR2 is SYDVKM in the germline V gene. Trimming shortened V by 3 bases and J by 4 bases, and 15 bases separated the two germline ends. The CDR3 length is 15 residues. CDR3 residues: CASSFRGRGAYGYTF. The DNA for the CDR3 is TGTGCCAGCAGTTTCCGGGGCAGGGGTGCCTATGGCTACACCTTC.

The chain has TRBV9 and TRBJ2-7, with 10 bases matching TRBD1. V trimming: 4 bases; J trimming: 6 bases; junction bases outside the gene matches: 7. The germline V gene has CDR1 SGDLS and CDR2 YYNGEE. The CDR3 sequence is 14 residues long. The CDR3, as DNA: TGTGCCAGCAGCCCCCGACAGGGGGCCATCGAGCAGTACTTC. Translated, it gives CASSPRQGAIEQYF.

V is TRBV11-2 and J is TRBJ2-2, with D unresolved. The CDR3 has 15 amino acids. The V and J ends lost 1 base and 0 bases respectively, with 6 bases between them. Germline V gene data show CDR1 as SGHAT and CDR2 as FQNNGV. The CDR3 sequence: CASSLARANTGELFF. The CDR3 region has the DNA TGTGCCAGCAGCTTAGCCCGAGCGAACACCGGGGAGCTGTTTTTT.

CDR3 coding DNA: TGTGCCAGCAGCACAGACAGCAATCAGCCCCAGCATTTT. It encodes CASSTDSNQPQHF. V usage is TRBV7-3 and J usage is TRBJ1-5; D call uncertain. The V end lost 5 bases, the J end lost 1 base, and 6 bases lay between the germline ends. This CDR3 is 13 amino acids long. Per germline, CDR1 SGHTA and CDR2 FQGTGA.

This clone was recorded once. The CDR3 spells CATDREETQYF. The CDR3 DNA reads as TGTGCCACAGACAGGGAAGAGACCCAGTACTTC. The V call is TRBV2, the J call TRBJ2-5; TRBD1 matches 7 bases. The CDR3 runs 11 residues. The junction had 2 bases not matched to a gene; V was cut back by 10 bases and J by 3 bases. Germline CDR1 and CDR2: SNHLY and FYNNEI.

The chain joins TRBV20-1 to TRBJ1-2; no definite D call. Trimming took off 8 bases at V and 6 bases at J, with 13 bases between the two ends. The CDR3 extends over 11 amino acids. Germline values: CDR1 DFQATT, CDR2 SNEGSKA (reference sequence). The chain's CDR3 is CSPRGFDGYTF. The CDR3, as DNA: TGCAGTCCGCGAGGGTTCGATGGCTACACCTTC.

The J gene is TRBJ2-5, the V gene TRBV2, with 7 positions matching TRBD2. The CDR3 runs to 16 residues. Trimming took 0 bases from V and 2 from J; bases not matched to a gene: 6. Germline loops: CDR1 SNHLY, CDR2 FYNNEI. CDR3 bases: TGTGCCAGCAGTGAAGCGCTGGGAGGGGTGCAAGAGACCCAGTACTTC. This sequence encodes CASSEALGGVQETQYF.

The rearrangement joins TRBV3-1 (or the pseudogene TRBV3-2) to TRBJ1-5; D unresolved. V was cut by 3 bases and J by 4 bases, with 10 bases left in between. This CDR3 is built from 14 residues. Germline V lookup: CDR1 LGHDT, CDR2 YNNKEL (reference sequence). The CDR3 bases are TGTGCCAGCAGCCACCAGAACGGGAATCAGCCCCAGCATTTT. This sequence encodes CASSHQNGNQPQHF.

The chain combines TRBV28 with TRBJ1-6; 9 nucleotides align to TRBD1. CDR3 length: 17 amino acids. From germline, CDR1 is MDHEN and CDR2 SYDVKM. Trimming at V came to 5 bases and at J to 9 bases, leaving 14 bases not matched to a gene. This chain's CDR3 is CASSPLNGQGLSSPLHF. The DNA for the CDR3 is TGTGCCAGCAGTCCCCTGAACGGACAGGGGCTCAGTTCACCCCTCCACTTT.

The chain has TRBV11-2 and TRBJ2-1; no clear D. There are 16 residues in the CDR3. Germline lookup yields CDR1 SGHAT and CDR2 FQNNGV. V was trimmed by 4 bases and J by 4 bases, leaving 17 bases between them. The chain's CDR3 is CASSSPWSVWYNEQFF. The CDR3 coding sequence is TGTGCCAGCAGCTCGCCTTGGAGCGTATGGTACAATGAGCAGTTCTTC. The full variable domain, its missing parts supplied by reference TRBV11-2 and TRBJ2-1, is EAGVAQSPRYKIIEKRQSVAFWCNPISGHATLYWYQQILGQGPKLLIQFQNNGVVDDSQLPKDRFSAERLKGVDSTLKIQPAKLEDSAVYLCASSSPWSVWYNEQFFGPGTRLTVL.

This clone was seen once. This chain connects TRBV6-5 to TRBJ2-1; 11 bases are a match to TRBD2. CDR3 size: 14 residues. Looked up from germline, CDR1 is MNHEY and CDR2 is SVGAGI. Trimming took 6 bases from V and 5 from J; bases not matched to a gene: 3. The CDR3: CASRRLAGNNEQFF. As DNA, the CDR3 is TGTGCCAGCAGGCGACTAGCGGGGAACAATGAGCAGTTCTTC.

CDR3 residues: CASSLTDTGELFF. DNA for the CDR3: TGCGCCAGCAGCTTGACAGATACCGGGGAGCTGTTTTTT. The genes are TRBV5-1 and TRBJ2-2, with no clear D. From germline, CDR1 is SGHRS and CDR2 YFSETQ. The CDR3 contains 13 residues. The V and J ends lost 1 base and 5 bases respectively, with 6 bases between them.

CDR3 loop: CASSPAPGSNQPQHF. The CDR3 DNA sequence: TGTGCCAGCAGCCCGGCCCCAGGCAGCAATCAGCCCCAGCATTTT. This rearrangement joins TRBV5-5 to TRBJ1-5; D is unresolved. Germline assignment: CDR1 SGHKS and CDR2 YYEKEE (reference sequence). The CDR3 runs to 15 residues. V shed 4 bases and J shed 1 base, with 12 bases lying between them.

This clone was found once. The chain couples TRBV29-1 to TRBJ2-2; the match to TRBD1 covers 7 bases. After removal of 4 bases from V and 5 bases from J, the junction contained 10 bases not matched to a gene. CDR3 length equals 15 residues. Germline lookup yields CDR1 SQVTM and CDR2 ANQGSEA. The CDR3 DNA is TGCAGCGTTGGTGGGTTCACAGGGGAAACCGGGGAGCTGTTTTTT. This codes for CSVGGFTGETGELFF.

This rearrangement joins TRBV7-9 to TRBJ1-1; 11 nucleotides line up with TRBD1. The length of the CDR3 is 16 residues. CDR1 and CDR2 from the germline V gene are SEHNR and FQNEAQ (reference sequence). J gave up 1 base and V 5 bases, and 6 bases lay outside the gene matches. For the CDR3, the DNA is TGTGCCAGCAGCAAGGGGACAGGGGGTAGGAACACTGAAGCTTTCTTT. This gives the protein CASSKGTGGRNTEAFF.

CDR3 nucleotide sequence: TGTGCCAGCAGAGAACAGGGGGTCCACGAGCAGTACTTC. Its protein is CASREQGVHEQYF. V is TRBV28 and J is TRBJ2-7, with 8 nucleotides matching TRBD1. Germline CDR1 reads MDHEN; CDR2 reads SYDVKM. J gave up 5 bases and V 6 bases, and 6 bases lay outside the gene matches. The CDR3 totals 13 residues. Full variable domain (remainder filled in from reference TRBV28 and TRBJ2-7): DVKVTQSSRYLVKRTGEKVFLECVQDMDHENMFWYRQDPGLGLRLIYFSYDVKMKEKGDIPEGYSVSREKKERFSLILESASTNQTSMYLCASREQGVHEQYFGPGTRLTVT.

The chain employs TRBV27 and TRBJ1-2, with 7 bases matching TRBD1. The ends lost 2 bases at V and 3 bases at J; junction bases unmatched: 6. Germline V gene sequence: CDR1 MNHEY, CDR2 SMNVEV (reference sequence). CDR3 length: 15 residues. The CDR3 is CASSLRRGRYYGYTF. For the CDR3, the DNA is TGTGCCAGCAGTTTAAGAAGGGGGCGATACTATGGCTACACCTTC.

The chain carries TRBV7-8 and TRBJ1-5; TRBD1 aligns across 8 bases. The CDR3 runs to 15 residues. Germline values: CDR1 SGHVS, CDR2 FQNEAQ. The junction had 4 bases not matched to a gene; V was cut back by 6 bases and J by 0 bases. Here the CDR3 reads CASSSQGGSNQPQHF. In DNA, the CDR3 is TGTGCCAGCAGTTCACAGGGGGGTAGCAATCAGCCCCAGCATTTT.

V usage is TRBV5-1 and J usage is TRBJ1-1; perhaps TRBD1 as D (6 bases). The CDR3 length is 14 residues. Trimming left V 3 bases short and J 1 base short, with 10 bases between. CDR1 is SGHRS and CDR2 is YFSETQ in the germline V gene. In nucleotides, the CDR3 is TGCGCCAGCAGCTGGGGACAACAGAACACTGAAGCTTTCTTT. Amino acid sequence: CASSWGQQNTEAFF.

V is TRBV27 and J is TRBJ1-5; possible D gene TRBD1, 6 bases. Germline CDR1 and CDR2: MNHEY and SMNVEV (reference sequence). CDR3 size: 16 residues. V shed 4 bases and J shed 2 bases, with 15 bases lying between them. DNA for the CDR3: TGTGCCAGCAGTTCAAACAGGGTAAAGGGCAATCAGCCCCAGCATTTT. Its protein product is CASSSNRVKGNQPQHF.

The J gene is TRBJ1-2, the V gene TRBV3-1 (or the pseudogene TRBV3-2); 7 bases are a match to TRBD1. The CDR3 length is 16 residues. Germline V gene lookup returns CDR1 LGHDT and CDR2 YNNKEL (reference sequence). The ends lost 1 base at V and 0 bases at J; junction bases unmatched: 5. This CDR3 is CASSQVIDRANYGYTF. The CDR3 DNA sequence: TGTGCCAGCAGCCAAGTAATTGACAGGGCTAACTATGGCTACACCTTC.

The CDR3 nucleotides are TGTGCCAGCACGCAGGGTTACACCGGGGAGCTGTTTTTT. The encoded protein is CASTQGYTGELFF. This sequence joins TRBV2 and TRBJ2-2; TRBD1 is a possible D gene (5 bases). CDR1 is SNHLY, CDR2 FYNNEI, per germline. The V gene lost 7 bases and the J gene lost 3 bases, with 9 bases spanning the gap. CDR3 length: 13 residues.